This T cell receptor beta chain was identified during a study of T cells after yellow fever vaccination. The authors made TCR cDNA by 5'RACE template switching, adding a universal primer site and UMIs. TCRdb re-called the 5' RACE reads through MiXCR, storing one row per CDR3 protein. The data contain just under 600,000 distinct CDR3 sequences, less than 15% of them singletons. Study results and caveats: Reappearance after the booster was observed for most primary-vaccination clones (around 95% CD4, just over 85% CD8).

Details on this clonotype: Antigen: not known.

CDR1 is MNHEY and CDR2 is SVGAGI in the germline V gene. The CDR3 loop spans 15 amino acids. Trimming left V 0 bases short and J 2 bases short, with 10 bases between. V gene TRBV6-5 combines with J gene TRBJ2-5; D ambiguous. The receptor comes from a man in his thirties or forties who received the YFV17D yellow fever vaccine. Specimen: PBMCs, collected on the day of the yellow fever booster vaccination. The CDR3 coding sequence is TGTGCCAGCAGTTACTCGGCGACCGCACAAGAGACCCAGTACTTC. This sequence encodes CASSYSATAQETQYF.